Detailed here is one TCR beta chain. This sample is part of a study of blood T cell repertoires in COVID-19. Study summary: The origin of the acute and convalescent COVID-19 samples was the United States, Italy and Spain. PBMCs, B-cell-depleted T cells, or T cells provided the cDNA or gDNA that made up the material.

In the authors' workflow: Amplification with reference gene primers provided the estimates of nucleated cell counts. Only in-frame clones appear in the TCRdb table, and some are missing; sequencing was by immunoSEQ multiplex PCR. The D gene and trimming were derived from the DNA, and the V and J assignments and clone size from that table. The data contain roughly 300,000 clones, more than 75% of them singletons. The CDR3 contains 14 residues. V lost 5 bases to trimming and J lost 0 bases; unmatched junction nucleotides: 5. The germline V gene has CDR1 GTSNPN and CDR2 SVGIG (reference sequence). Sequenced sample: peripheral blood. This clonotype was obtained from a woman aged 45-65 years who had recovered from COVID-19. This chain links TRBV30 with TRBJ2-3, with 7 bases fitting TRBD1. Here the CDR3 reads CAWGTTGSTDTQYF. CDR3 nucleotides: TGTGCCTGGGGTACGACAGGGAGCACAGATACGCAGTATTTT.